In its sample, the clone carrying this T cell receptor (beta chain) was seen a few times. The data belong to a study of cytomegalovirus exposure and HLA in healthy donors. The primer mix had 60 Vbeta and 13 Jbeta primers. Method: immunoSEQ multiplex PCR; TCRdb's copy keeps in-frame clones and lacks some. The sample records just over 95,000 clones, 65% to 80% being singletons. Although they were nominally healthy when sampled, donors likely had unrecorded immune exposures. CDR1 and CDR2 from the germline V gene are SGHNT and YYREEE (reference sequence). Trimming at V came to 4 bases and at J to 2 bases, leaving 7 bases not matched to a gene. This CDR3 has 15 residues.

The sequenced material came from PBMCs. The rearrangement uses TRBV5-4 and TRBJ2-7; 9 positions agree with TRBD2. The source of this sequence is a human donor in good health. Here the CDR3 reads CASSLGGGAPYEQYF. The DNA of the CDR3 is TGTGCCAGCAGCCTCGGCGGGGGGGCCCCCTACGAGCAGTACTTC.